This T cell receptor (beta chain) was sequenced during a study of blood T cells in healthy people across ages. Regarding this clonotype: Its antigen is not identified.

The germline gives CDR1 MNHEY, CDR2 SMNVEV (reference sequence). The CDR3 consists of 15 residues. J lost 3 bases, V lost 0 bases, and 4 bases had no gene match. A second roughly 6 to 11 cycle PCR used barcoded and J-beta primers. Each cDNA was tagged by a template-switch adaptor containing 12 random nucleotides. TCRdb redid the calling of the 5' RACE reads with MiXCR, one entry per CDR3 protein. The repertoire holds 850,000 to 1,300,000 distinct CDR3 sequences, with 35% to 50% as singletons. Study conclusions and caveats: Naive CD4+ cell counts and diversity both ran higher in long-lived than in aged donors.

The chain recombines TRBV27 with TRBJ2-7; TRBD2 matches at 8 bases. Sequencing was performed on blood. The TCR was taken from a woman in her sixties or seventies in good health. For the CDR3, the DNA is TGTGCCAGCAGTTTATCCAAGCGGGAGTTCTACGAGCAGTACTTC. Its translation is CASSLSKREFYEQYF.